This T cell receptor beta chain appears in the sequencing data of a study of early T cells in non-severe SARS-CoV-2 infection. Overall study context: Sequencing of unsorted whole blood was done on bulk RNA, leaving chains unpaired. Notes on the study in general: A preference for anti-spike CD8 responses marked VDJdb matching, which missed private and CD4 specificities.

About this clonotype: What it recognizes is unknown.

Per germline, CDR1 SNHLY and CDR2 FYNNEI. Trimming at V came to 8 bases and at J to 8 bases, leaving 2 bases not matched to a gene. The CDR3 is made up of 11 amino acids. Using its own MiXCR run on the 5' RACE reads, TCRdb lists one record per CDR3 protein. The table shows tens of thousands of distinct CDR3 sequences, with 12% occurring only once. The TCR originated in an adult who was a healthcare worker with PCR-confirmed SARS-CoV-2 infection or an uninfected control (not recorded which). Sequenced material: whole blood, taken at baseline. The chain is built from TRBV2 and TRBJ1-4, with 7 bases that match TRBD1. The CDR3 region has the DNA TGTGCCAGCGGACAGGACGAAAAACTGTTTTTT. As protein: CASGQDEKLFF.